These T cell receptor beta chains were read from a single sample in a study of vaccination and CD4 T cells after COVID-19. No antigen has been identified for these receptors. TCRdb used MiXCR to reprocess the PCR reads, holding one entry per CDR3 protein. The table has 8,400 or so distinct CDR3 sequences, 67% seen once. Sequenced input: CD4+ T cells from blood, cultured in vitro. The receptors shown here come from a human donor who had recovered from COVID-19. Each CDR3 is given with its conserved first and last residue. D genes are given only for firm matches. Not every row has a clone size; where given, it reads once, few, many or a size class.

TRBV6-2/TRBV6-3,few,TRBJ1-5,.,CASRATGRNQPQHF,TGTGCCAGCAGGGCCACAGGGAGGAATCAGCCCCAGCATTTT
TRBV7-2,few,TRBJ1-1,TRBD1,CASSLVRTGEVFF,TGTGCCAGCAGCTTAGTCCGGACAGGGGAGGTTTTCTTT
TRBV20-1,.,TRBJ1-5,.,CSAREFGPVSNQPQHF,TGCAGTGCTAGAGAATTTGGCCCGGTTAGCAATCAGCCCCAGCATTTT
TRBV6-1,few,TRBJ1-2,TRBD1,CASGQGANYGYTF,TGTGCCTCAGGACAGGGGGCTAACTATGGCTACACCTTC
TRBV18,.,TRBJ1-1,TRBD1,CASSGQGGAEGTEAFF,TGTGCCAGCTCAGGACAGGGGGGCGCCGAAGGCACTGAAGCTTTCTTT
TRBV7-2,once,TRBJ2-2,.,CASSFLGGINTGELFF,TGTGCCAGCAGCTTCCTTGGCGGGATTAACACCGGGGAGCTGTTTTTT
TRBV7-9,.,TRBJ1-3,.,CASSLAGSYSGNTIYF,TGTGCCAGCAGCTTAGCGGGGAGTTACTCTGGAAACACCATATATTTT
TRBV19,few,TRBJ2-5,.,CASSIVSGQETQYF,TGTGCCAGTAGTATAGTGAGCGGGCAAGAGACCCAGTACTTC
TRBV19,.,TRBJ2-7,.,CASSQGAGAAEQYF,TGTGCCAGTAGTCAAGGGGCGGGGGCGGCCGAGCAGTACTTC
TRBV6-2/TRBV6-3,.,TRBJ2-5,.,CAGGAGETQYF,TGTGCAGGGGGGGCCGGCGAGACCCAGTACTTC
TRBV7-2,.,TRBJ1-6,TRBD1,CASSRRTGDSPLHF,TGTGCCAGCAGCAGGAGGACAGGGGATTCACCCCTCCACTTT
TRBV11-3,.,TRBJ2-2,TRBD1,CASSPGQGDTGELFF,TGTGCCAGCAGCCCGGGACAGGGAGACACCGGGGAGCTGTTTTTT
TRBV7-2,.,TRBJ1-1,.,CASTFRYMNTEAFF,TGTGCCAGCACCTTCCGGTACATGAACACTGAAGCTTTCTTT
TRBV19,.,TRBJ1-1,.,CASSPSRGSTEAFF,TGTGCCAGTAGTCCATCCAGGGGCTCGACTGAAGCTTTCTTT
TRBV27,few,TRBJ1-6,.,CASSLSRQQLYNSPLHF,TGTGCCAGCAGTTTAAGTAGACAGCAACTCTATAATTCACCCCTCCACTTT
TRBV20-1,.,TRBJ1-1,.,CSARDRGLMNTEAFF,TGCAGTGCTAGAGATCGGGGACTTATGAACACTGAAGCTTTCTTT
TRBV11-3,.,TRBJ1-1,.,CASSQREDTEAFF,TGTGCCAGCAGCCAAAGGGAGGACACTGAAGCTTTCTTT
TRBV7-2,.,TRBJ2-5,TRBD2,CASSTLAGGQETQYF,TGTGCCAGCAGCACACTAGCGGGGGGCCAAGAGACCCAGTACTTC
TRBV6-1,few,TRBJ1-2,.,CASSEVPRVAGYTF,TGTGCCAGCAGTGAAGTCCCCAGGGTGGCTGGCTACACCTTC
TRBV20-1,.,TRBJ2-1,TRBD1,CSASTGGSYNEQFF,TGCAGTGCTTCGACAGGGGGCTCCTACAATGAGCAGTTCTTC
TRBV24-1,.,TRBJ2-5,TRBD2,CATSEGTSRETQYF,TGTGCCACCAGTGAAGGGACTAGCAGAGAGACCCAGTACTTC
TRBV20-1,.,TRBJ2-2,.,CSASPRGRGYNTGELFF,TGCAGTGCTAGTCCCCGCGGACGGGGGTACAACACCGGGGAGCTGTTTTTT
TRBV20-1,.,TRBJ2-1,TRBD2,CSAKRLAGFNEQFF,TGCAGTGCTAAACGGCTAGCGGGATTCAATGAGCAGTTCTTC
TRBV6-1,.,TRBJ2-5,.,CASSEGAGRAQETQYF,TGTGCCAGCAGTGAAGGGGCAGGCAGAGCCCAAGAGACCCAGTACTTC
TRBV6-2/TRBV6-3,.,TRBJ1-6,.,CASSYSTEIGSYNSPLHF,TGTGCCAGCAGTTACTCTACGGAGATAGGCTCCTATAATTCACCCCTCCACTTT
TRBV6-8,.,TRBJ2-7,.,CASTTVSQYF,TGTGCCAGCACCACAGTATCGCAGTACTTC
TRBV20-1,.,TRBJ2-3,.,CSAAPPSGTDTQYF,TGCAGTGCCGCCCCCCCGAGCGGGACAGATACGCAGTATTTT
TRBV7-2,.,TRBJ1-3,.,CASSLELGAGNTIYF,TGTGCCAGCAGCTTAGAGCTCGGGGCGGGAAACACCATATATTTT
TRBV20-1,.,TRBJ2-1,TRBD2,CSARDSGTSDYNEQFF,TGCAGTGCTAGAGATTCCGGGACTAGCGATTACAATGAGCAGTTCTTC
TRBV2,.,TRBJ2-1,TRBD2,CASSELLAGVDEQFF,TGTGCCAGCAGTGAACTGCTAGCGGGGGTCGATGAGCAGTTCTTC
TRBV19,.,TRBJ1-5,.,CASSRKGPHGTYSNQPQHF,TGTGCCAGTAGTCGAAAGGGACCCCACGGGACCTATAGCAATCAGCCCCAGCATTTT
TRBV7-9,.,TRBJ1-5,.,CASSFNSPGQSQHF,TGTGCCAGCAGCTTTAATTCCCCCGGGCAGTCCCAGCATTTT
TRBV7-2,.,TRBJ1-5,.,CASSLVPGVKQPQHF,TGTGCCAGCAGCTTAGTCCCAGGGGTAAAGCAGCCCCAGCATTTT
TRBV12-3/TRBV12-4,few,TRBJ1-2,.,CASTRVGHGYTF,TGTGCCAGCACCCGGGTGGGGCATGGCTACACCTTC
TRBV27,.,TRBJ2-7,TRBD2,CASSSTSGRASEQYF,TGTGCCAGCAGTTCGACTAGCGGGAGGGCCTCCGAGCAGTACTTC
TRBV2,.,TRBJ2-5,.,CASKQNQETQYF,TGTGCCAGCAAGCAAAACCAAGAGACCCAGTACTTC
TRBV6-5,.,TRBJ2-5,.,CASSYPRQGWQETLYF,TGTGCCAGCAGTTACCCCCGCCAGGGGTGGCAAGAGACCCTGTACTTC
TRBV25-1,.,TRBJ1-5,TRBD1,CASQGQKNQPQHF,TGTGCCAGTCAGGGACAGAAGAATCAGCCCCAGCATTTT
TRBV20-1,.,TRBJ2-7,TRBD1,CRADRGPYEQYF,TGCAGGGCGGACAGGGGCCCCTACGAGCAGTACTTC
TRBV7-6,few,TRBJ1-5,TRBD1,CASSLGTGSNQPQHF,TGTGCCAGCAGCTTAGGGACAGGGAGCAATCAGCCCCAGCATTTT
TRBV20-1,.,TRBJ2-5,.,CSARDLGISKTQYF,TGCAGTGCTAGAGATCTGGGGATTTCGAAGACCCAGTACTTC
TRBV12-5,.,TRBJ2-7,.,CASGLDGPYEQYF,TGTGCTAGTGGTTTGGACGGACCCTACGAGCAGTACTTC
TRBV6-2/TRBV6-3,.,TRBJ1-5,.,CASSIWNNQPQHF,TGTGCCAGCAGTATATGGAACAATCAGCCCCAGCATTTT
TRBV15,.,TRBJ2-1,.,CATSRDWDEQFF,TGTGCCACCAGCAGAGATTGGGATGAGCAGTTCTTC
TRBV7-9,.,TRBJ2-2,TRBD1,CASSSTGVRITGELFF,TGTGCCAGCAGCTCTACAGGGGTTCGTATCACCGGGGAGCTGTTTTTT
TRBV2,.,TRBJ2-5,.,CASVEAGVGQETQYF,TGTGCCAGCGTTGAGGCAGGGGTTGGCCAAGAGACCCAGTACTTC
TRBV20-1,.,TRBJ1-4,.,CSASGRAGEKLFF,TGCAGTGCTAGCGGCAGGGCTGGTGAAAAACTGTTTTTT
TRBV6-5,.,TRBJ1-1,TRBD1,CASSYWAGGGDTEAFF,TGTGCCAGCAGTTACTGGGCAGGGGGCGGTGACACTGAAGCTTTCTTT
TRBV20-1,few,TRBJ1-2,TRBD1,CSAMTGLGGYTF,TGCAGTGCTATGACAGGGTTGGGTGGCTACACCTTC
TRBV4-2,.,TRBJ1-5,.,CASSQEGGINQPQHF,TGTGCCAGCAGCCAAGAGGGGGGAATAAATCAGCCCCAGCATTTT
TRBV2,once,TRBJ2-7,TRBD2,CASRAGTSGQREQYF,TGTGCCAGCAGAGCCGGGACTAGCGGGCAACGGGAGCAGTACTTC
TRBV20-1,.,TRBJ2-2,.,CSARREGVNTGELFF,TGCAGTGCTAGAAGGGAGGGGGTGAACACCGGGGAGCTGTTTTTT
TRBV20-1,.,TRBJ2-1,.,CSASPPRDPRDNEQFF,TGCAGTGCTTCCCCCCCTCGGGACCCAAGGGACAATGAGCAGTTCTTC
TRBV18,.,TRBJ2-1,.,CASSPSIPAFLNYNEQFF,TGTGCCAGCTCACCATCGATTCCCGCATTCCTTAACTACAATGAGCAGTTCTTC
TRBV7-9,.,TRBJ1-6,TRBD1,CASSPWTGSYNSPLHF,TGTGCCAGCAGCCCTTGGACAGGTTCCTATAATTCACCCCTCCACTTT
TRBV18,.,TRBJ2-5,.,CASSPRDGEETQYF,TGTGCCAGCTCACCACGGGACGGTGAAGAGACCCAGTACTTC
TRBV6-2/TRBV6-3,.,TRBJ1-2,TRBD1,CARKSYGRGQGYTF,TGTGCCAGAAAATCCTATGGGAGGGGGCAAGGCTACACCTTC